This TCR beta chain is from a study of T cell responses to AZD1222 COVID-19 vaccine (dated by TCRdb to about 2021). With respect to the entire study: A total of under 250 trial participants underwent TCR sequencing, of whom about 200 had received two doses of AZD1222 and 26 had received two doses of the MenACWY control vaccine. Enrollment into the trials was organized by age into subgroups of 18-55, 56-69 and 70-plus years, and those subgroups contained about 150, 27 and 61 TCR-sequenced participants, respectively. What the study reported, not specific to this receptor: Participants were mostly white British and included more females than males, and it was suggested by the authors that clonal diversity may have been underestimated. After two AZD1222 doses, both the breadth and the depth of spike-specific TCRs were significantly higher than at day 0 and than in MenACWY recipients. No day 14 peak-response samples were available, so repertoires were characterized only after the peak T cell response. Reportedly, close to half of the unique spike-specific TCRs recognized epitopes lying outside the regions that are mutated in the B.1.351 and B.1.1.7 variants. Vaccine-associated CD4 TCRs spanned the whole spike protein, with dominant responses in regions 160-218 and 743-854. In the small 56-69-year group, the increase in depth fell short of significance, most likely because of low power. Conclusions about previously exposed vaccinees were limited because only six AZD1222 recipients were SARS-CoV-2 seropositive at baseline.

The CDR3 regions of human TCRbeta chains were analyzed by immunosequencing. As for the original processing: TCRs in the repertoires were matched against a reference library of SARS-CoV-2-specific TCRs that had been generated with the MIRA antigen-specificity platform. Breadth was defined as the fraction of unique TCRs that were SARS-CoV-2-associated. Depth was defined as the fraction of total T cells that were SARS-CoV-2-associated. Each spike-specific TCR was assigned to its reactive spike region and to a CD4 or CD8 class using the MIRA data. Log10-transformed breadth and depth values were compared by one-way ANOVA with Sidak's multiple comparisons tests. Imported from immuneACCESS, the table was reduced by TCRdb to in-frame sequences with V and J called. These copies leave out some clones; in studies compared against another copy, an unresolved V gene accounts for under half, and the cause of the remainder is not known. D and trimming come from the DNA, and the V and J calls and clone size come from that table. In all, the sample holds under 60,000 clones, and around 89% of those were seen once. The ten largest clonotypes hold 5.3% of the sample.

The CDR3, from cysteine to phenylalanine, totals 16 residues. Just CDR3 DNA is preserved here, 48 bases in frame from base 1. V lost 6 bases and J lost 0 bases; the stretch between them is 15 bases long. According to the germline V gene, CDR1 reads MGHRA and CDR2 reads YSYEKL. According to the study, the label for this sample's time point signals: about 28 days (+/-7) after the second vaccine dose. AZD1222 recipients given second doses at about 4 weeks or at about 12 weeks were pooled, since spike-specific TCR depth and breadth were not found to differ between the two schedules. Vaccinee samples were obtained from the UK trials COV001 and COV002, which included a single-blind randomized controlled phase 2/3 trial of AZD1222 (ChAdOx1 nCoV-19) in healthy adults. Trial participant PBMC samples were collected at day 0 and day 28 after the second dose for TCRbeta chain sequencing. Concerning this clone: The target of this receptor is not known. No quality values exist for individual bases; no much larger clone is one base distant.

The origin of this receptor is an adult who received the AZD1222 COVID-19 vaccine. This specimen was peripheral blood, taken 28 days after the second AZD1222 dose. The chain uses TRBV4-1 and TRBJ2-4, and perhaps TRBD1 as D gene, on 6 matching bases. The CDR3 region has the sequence CASSHRAGLAKNIQYF. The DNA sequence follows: TGCGCCAGCAGTCACAGGGCAGGATTAGCCAAAAACATTCAGTACTTC.